This T cell receptor beta chain was recovered during a study of blood T cells in healthy people across ages (dated by TCRdb to the mid-2010s). Notes on the research overall: In model experiments, roughly one uniquely barcoded TCR beta cDNA molecule per two T cells was captured by template switching. Using deep sequencing normalized with unique cDNA molecular identifiers, the study measured how TCR beta repertoire diversity changes with age. The donors were divided into four age groups: young (average about 15 years), middle-aged (under 40), aged (roughly 66) and long-lived (roughly 82). Using the same blood draw, the study looked at two additional independent replicas of 1 million unique cDNA reads for two donors, one aged 18 to 30 and the other aged 80 or older.

Beyond this particular receptor, the publication reports: Compared with the aged group, more naive CD4+ T cells, fewer expanded clones and increased TCR diversity were shown by the long-lived group, suggesting age selection. Estimates of total diversity from one million sequenced T cells were regarded as lower bounds and underestimates. Since profiling was done on bulk unsorted PBMCs, naive and antigen-experienced compartments could not be conclusively compared. Donor CMV infection status was unknown, potentially confounding age-related changes in expanded clonotypes. There was a strong correlation between observed TCR beta diversity and the percentage of naive T cells measured by flow cytometry. As age increased, observed TCR beta diversity per million T cells dropped in a roughly linear way, and a significant reduction was already evident by age approximately 40.

The receptor library was made with 5' RACE. Sequencing was carried out with an Illumina HiSeq 2500. A second PCR of roughly 7 to 11 cycles was performed with a sample-barcoded 5' primer and a J-beta primer mix. A template-switch 5' adaptor carrying 12 random nucleotides introduced a unique molecular identifier onto each TCR beta cDNA molecule. Each sample yielded at least 3 million CDR3-containing paired-end reads. First-strand cDNA was synthesized from all RNA with the Mint cDNA synthesis kit, primed by a TRBC-specific oligonucleotide. All cDNA was treated with uracil-DNA glycosylase and then went through a first 18-cycle PCR with the universal primers M1SS and BC2_uni_R. On the authors' methods: Each sample was normalized by randomly selecting 1 million high-quality reads, each carrying a distinct molecular identifier. Instead of being binned into consensus sequences, reads that shared molecular identifiers were thrown out. CDR3 identification, clonotype clustering and error correction used MiTCR with a Q25 quality threshold and the strictest error-elimination algorithm. A nonparametric unseen species model with Euler transformation was used to estimate lower-bound total TCR beta diversity. The public reads were run again by TCRdb, first through fastp at Q25 and then through MiXCR, and only productive beta chains were kept. Merged by CDR3 protein, the rows form single entries marked with the most common genes and DNA. None of the V and J calls come from the authors' own analysis; TCRdb made them. This sample lists some 800,000 distinct CDR3 sequences; more than 20% were detected once. Jointly, the top ten make up roughly 3.5% of the sample.

V is pared back by 4 bases and J by 7 bases, with 18 bases lying between the germline termini. From cysteine to phenylalanine, the CDR3 is 15 amino acids long. Just CDR3 DNA is preserved here, 45 bases in frame from base 1. Based on the germline V gene, the CDR1 and CDR2 sequences are SGHDT and YYEEEE. To note about this clonotype: It lacks a known antigen. No quality values exist for individual bases; no much larger clone is one base distant.

The 39 donors, aged about 6 to 95 years, were systemically healthy Caucasian individuals from Russia. Approximately 9.3 milliliters of peripheral blood were drawn from each donor into EDTA-treated Vacutainer tubes. Ficoll-Paque density-gradient centrifugation was used to isolate PBMCs, with at least 6.5 million per sample. Trizol reagent was used to extract total RNA from PBMCs, with at least 6 micrograms per sample. For every donor, flow cytometry on a PBMC aliquot measured the percentage of naive CD45RAhigh/CD27high T cells. These sequences were also reported in another study, on T cells of mothers and their children. Looking at the second paper: Nine systemically healthy Caucasian individuals, comprising three mothers and their six children, were included as donors. cDNA synthesis consumed the entire amount of extracted RNA, loaded at 1.5 ug RNA in each 15 ul reaction. In the second PCR, the M1S primer introduced both the sample barcodes and 2-4 random nucleotides. Each mother yielded over 8.5 million TCR beta CDR3 reads and each child 2.5 million to 3 million reads. Thymic selection similarly shapes TCR recombination output in related and unrelated pairs, with minor effect from inherited differences. Related mother-child pairs always showed normalized repertoire overlap that was slightly higher than in unrelated mother-child pairs, though the difference was never significant. Persistent microchimeric T cell clones were not detected, at a sensitivity of approximately 98 clones per million clonotypes. Deep NGS was used in the study to compare the TCR beta repertoires of mothers and children and to look for features that separate related mother-child pairs from unrelated individuals. The mean age was 40 +/- 4 years for the mothers and approximately 11 +/- 4 years for the children. After adapter ligation was performed with NEBNext reagents, the libraries were sequenced on an Illumina HiSeq 2000 with 100+100 nt paired-end reads. To prevent cross-contamination, the mother and child libraries were prepared a month apart and were sequenced in separate runs. For each donor, somewhere between 500,000 and 2,000,000 distinct TCR beta clonotypes were identified. Naive TCR beta clonotypes were estimated from low-frequency clonotypes matched to each donor's FACS-determined naive share, without sorting.

The material sequenced was blood. The chain was built from TRBV5-6 and TRBJ2-1, with TRBD2 as a weak D call on 7 bases. This sequence originates from a boy aged 10-17 years in good health. CDR3 loop: CASSGASGGANEQFF. The nucleotide sequence is TGTGCCAGCAGCGGTGCTAGTGGGGGGGCAAATGAGCAGTTCTTC. Reference TRBV5-6 and TRBJ2-1 genes cover what lies past the CDR3, so the full variable domain is DAGVTQSPTHLIKTRGQQVTLRCSPKSGHDTVSWYQQALGQGPQFIFQYYEEEERQRGNFPDRFSGHQFPNYSSELNVNALLLGDSALYLCASSGASGGANEQFFGPGTRLTVL.